This TCR beta chain was observed in a study of tumor-infiltrating lymphocytes in oesophageal squamous cell carcinoma. CDR1 and CDR2 (germline): SGHVS, FNYEAQ. The CDR3 covers 14 residues. A word on this clonotype: The junction departs from germline at one end; a sequencing error may be responsible.

TCRdb passed the PCR reads through MiXCR, listing each CDR3 protein once. The table includes some 9,800 distinct CDR3 sequences, about 60% detected once. The chain employs TRBV7-6 and TRBJ2-1, with 10 bases fitting TRBD2. Matching the DNA end better, TRBJ2-5 makes the J call doubtful. The sample comprised esophageal tumor tissue. The TCR was taken from a female donor with esophageal squamous cell carcinoma. The CDR3 coding sequence is TGTGCTAGCAGCTCCAGCGGGAGGGTAGAGACCCAGTACTTC. Protein sequence: CASSSSGRVETQYF.